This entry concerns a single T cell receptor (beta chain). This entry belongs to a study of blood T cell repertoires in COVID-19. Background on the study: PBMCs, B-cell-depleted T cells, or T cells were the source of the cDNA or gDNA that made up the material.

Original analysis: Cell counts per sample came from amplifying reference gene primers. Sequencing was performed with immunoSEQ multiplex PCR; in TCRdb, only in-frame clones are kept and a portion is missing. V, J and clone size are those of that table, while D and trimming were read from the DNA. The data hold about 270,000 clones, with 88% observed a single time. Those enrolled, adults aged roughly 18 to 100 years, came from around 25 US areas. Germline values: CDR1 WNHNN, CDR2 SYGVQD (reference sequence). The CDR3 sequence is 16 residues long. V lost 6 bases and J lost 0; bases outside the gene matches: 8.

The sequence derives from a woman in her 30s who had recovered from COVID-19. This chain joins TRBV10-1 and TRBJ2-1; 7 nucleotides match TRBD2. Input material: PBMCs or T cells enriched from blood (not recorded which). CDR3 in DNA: TGCGCCAGCAGCGGGGGGTCGGGAGGCTCCTACAATGAGCAGTTCTTC. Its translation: CASSGGSGGSYNEQFF.